The clone carrying this T cell receptor (beta chain) was observed at least ten times. The source of the sample is a study of T cells in Graves' hyperthyroidism and ophthalmopathy. PBMCs were derived from more than 8 ml fresh peripheral blood. Amplified regions were TCR beta CDR3 sequences from RNA transcripts. The HTBI primer set was used in a first-round RT-PCR of the TCR CDR3. From the multiplex PCR reads, TCRdb called clonotypes with MiXCR, one entry per CDR3 protein. This repertoire shows approximately 490,000 distinct CDR3 sequences, 20% to 25% found once; its top ten account for about 53%. This TCR was recovered from a woman in her 70s with Graves' ophthalmopathy. Input material: blood.

The CDR3 loop is CASSEFGSYNEQFF. As DNA, the CDR3 is TGTGCCAGCAGTGAATTTGGCTCCTACAATGAGCAGTTCTTC. The V and J genes are TRBV2 and TRBJ2-1; D gene unclear. V lost 2 bases to trimming and J lost 0 bases, with 5 bases between them. Germline assignment: CDR1 SNHLY and CDR2 FYNNEI. This CDR3 spans 14 amino acids.